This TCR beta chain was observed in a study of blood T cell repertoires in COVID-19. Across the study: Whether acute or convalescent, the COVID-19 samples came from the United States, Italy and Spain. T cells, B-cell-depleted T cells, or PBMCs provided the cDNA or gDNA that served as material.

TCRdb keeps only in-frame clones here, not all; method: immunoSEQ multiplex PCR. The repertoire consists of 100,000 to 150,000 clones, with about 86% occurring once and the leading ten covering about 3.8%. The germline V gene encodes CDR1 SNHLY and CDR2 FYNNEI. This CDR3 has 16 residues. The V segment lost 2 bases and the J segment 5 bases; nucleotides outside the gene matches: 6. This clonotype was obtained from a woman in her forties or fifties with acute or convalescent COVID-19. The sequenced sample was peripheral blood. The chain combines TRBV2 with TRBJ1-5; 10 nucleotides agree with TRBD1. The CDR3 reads CASSESTGGADQPQHF. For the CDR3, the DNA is TGTGCCAGCAGTGAATCGACAGGGGGCGCGGATCAGCCCCAGCATTTT.